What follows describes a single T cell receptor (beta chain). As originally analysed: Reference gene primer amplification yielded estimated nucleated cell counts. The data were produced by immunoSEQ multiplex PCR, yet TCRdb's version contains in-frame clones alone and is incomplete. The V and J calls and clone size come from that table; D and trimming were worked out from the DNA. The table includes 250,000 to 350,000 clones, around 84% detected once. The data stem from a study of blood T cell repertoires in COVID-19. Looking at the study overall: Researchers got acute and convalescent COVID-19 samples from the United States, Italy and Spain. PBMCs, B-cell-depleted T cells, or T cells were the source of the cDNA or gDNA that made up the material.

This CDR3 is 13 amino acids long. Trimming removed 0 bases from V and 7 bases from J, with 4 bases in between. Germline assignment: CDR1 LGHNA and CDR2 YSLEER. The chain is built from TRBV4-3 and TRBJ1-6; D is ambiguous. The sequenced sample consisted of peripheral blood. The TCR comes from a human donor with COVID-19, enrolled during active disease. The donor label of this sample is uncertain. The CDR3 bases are TGCGCCAGCAGCCAAGATCAGAATTCACCCCTCCACTTT. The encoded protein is CASSQDQNSPLHF.